A single sample gave rise to the 2 T cell receptor beta chains below, sequenced in a study of T cells in narcolepsy. TCRdb's copy holds only in-frame clones and misses some; the assay was immunoSEQ multiplex PCR. Found here are 25,000 to 30,000 clones, more than 75% of them singletons; the top ten hold roughly 0.89%. The sample comprised memory (CD45RA-) CD4+ T cells from blood. The receptors shown here come from a human donor in good health.

This rearrangement joins TRBV5-1 to TRBJ1-1; TRBD1 might be the D (5 bases). The germline V and J ends were trimmed by 4 bases and 4 bases, with 14 bases remaining between them. This CDR3 comprises 14 residues. Per the germline V gene, CDR1 is SGHRS and CDR2 is YFSETQ. The CDR3 nucleotides read TGCGCCAGCAGCCGAAGAGGGGAGGGCACTGAAGCTTTCTTT. This encodes CASSRRGEGTEAFF.

The chain couples TRBV5-4 to TRBJ2-5; D perhaps matches TRBD1 (6 bases). The germline V gene encodes CDR1 SGHNT and CDR2 YYREEE (reference sequence). The germline V and J ends were trimmed by 4 bases and 4 bases, with 14 bases remaining between them. The length of the CDR3 is 14 residues. Written as DNA, the CDR3 is TGTGCCAGCAGCGGAGGCAGGGGTGGAGAGACCCAGTACTTC. Translation gives CASSGGRGGETQYF.